A single T cell receptor (beta chain) is shown here with its context. It lacks a known antigen. Qualities for individual bases were not recorded, and no much larger clone is one base off. The tumors sampled were post-treatment primary, local recurrence and metastasis specimens taken from patients with a poor prognosis. Spanning cysteine to phenylalanine, the CDR3 consists of 15 amino acids. The DNA shown is the 45-base CDR3, in frame from base 1. Relative to germline, V is 9 bases shorter and J is 2 bases shorter, with 19 bases between their ends. Via the germline V gene (reference sequence), CDR1 is LNHDA and CDR2 SQIVND. These data originate in a study of the immune and genomic landscape of osteosarcoma (dated by TCRdb to 2018 to 2020). In the study overall: The overall cohort comprised roughly 50 pediatric and adult patients with high-grade osteosarcoma, with a median age at diagnosis of approximately 27 years (range about 5-85). Poor-risk disease was overrepresented in the cohort, as 73% of patients had an unfavorable pathologic response to standard therapy and 55% to 70% had died. In the overall cohort, more than 45% of patients were male, and localized disease at diagnosis was presented by 75% to 85% of patients. Osteosarcoma specimens were profiled with whole genome, RNA and T-cell receptor sequencing plus immunohistochemistry and reverse phase protein arrays so that immunogenic potential could be defined. TCR sequencing results were integrated with transcriptome, protein array and immunostaining data to characterize the osteosarcoma immunogenomic landscape. The goal of the study was to explain why immune checkpoint inhibitors have shown limited clinical activity in osteosarcoma. A couple of samples from the same tumor site were contributed by each of a few patients.

The ImmunoSEQ Assay (Adaptive Biotechnologies) was used to immunosequence the CDR3 regions of the TCR beta chain. As for the authors' bioinformatics: The ImmunoSEQ Analyzer platform was used to export TCRB rearrangements, read counts, read proportions and gene usage. Using productive rearrangements, T-cell clonality was calculated as 1 minus Pielou's evenness. In the clonal space homeostasis analysis, clonotypes were binned as rare, small, medium, large or hyperexpanded (0.01 to 1 of the repertoire). TCR productive clonality was compared across immune clusters C1, C2 and C3 using the Wilcoxon rank sum test. The clones in this table, taken by TCRdb from immuneACCESS, are in-frame only. Not every clone is retained; where verified, under half of the shortfall comes from an unresolved V gene, and the cause of the rest is unknown. V and J calls and clone size come straight from that table; D and trimming were deduced from the DNA. The sample profile shows more than 4,000 clones; just over 75% of them were found once. Clones ranked in the top ten supply approximately 6% of the sample.

Broad study findings and their caveats: Matched blood was collected from only two patients, alongside the frozen tumor specimens. Productive TCR clonality was low overall, averaging roughly 0.1 with a maximum of roughly 0.3, suggesting limited T-cell clonal expansion. Because osteosarcoma is rare and all possible samples were collected, sample size was not determined by any statistical method. Although TCR productive clonality was higher in the immune-hot C3 cluster than in the cold C1 cluster, TCR productive clonality was still low overall. The clonality benchmarks were taken from external normal skin and healthy peripheral blood data instead of from matched normal tissue. About five cases had a single hyperexpanded clone dominating the repertoire, and all had fewer than 100 T-cell clonotypes.

The source material was osteosarcoma tumor tissue from the lung. The sequence was obtained from a human donor with osteosarcoma. The chain links TRBV19 with TRBJ1-2; possibly the D gene is TRBD1, per 5 matching bases. The DNA reads as follows: TGTGCCAGCGTACGGGACGCTGGGGTAAACTATGGCTACACCTTC. Its product reads: CASVRDAGVNYGYTF.